This is a list of T cell receptor beta chains from one sample in a study of shared clonotypes between healthy human individuals. The repertoire was sequenced with immunoSEQ multiplex PCR; TCRdb's copy has only in-frame clones and lacks some. Among fewer than 1.4 million clones listed, about 84% were seen once. Sequenced: memory CD4+ T cells from PBMCs. The receptors originated from a man younger than 35 in good health. Some clones in this sample may be carry-over from other donors' samples. Both conserved end residues are part of each CDR3. D genes are given only for firm matches. Some rows have no size entry. The others give once, few or many, or a class for an expanded clone.

>TRBJ2-3|.|once|TRBV10-2
CASSVATITDTQYF
TGCGCCAGCAGTGTAGCGACTATCACAGATACGCAGTATTTT
>TRBJ1-3|.|few|TRBV5-8
CASSNRAGNTIYF
TGTGCCAGCAGCAACCGGGCCGGAAACACCATATATTTT
>TRBJ2-1|.|.|TRBV4-3
CASSQDRSSTEARFF
TGCGCCAGCAGCCAAGACCGTTCTTCAACCGAGGCGCGGTTCTTC
>TRBJ2-1|.|.|TRBV7-2
CASSSDRLNEQFF
TGTGCCAGCAGCTCTGACAGACTCAATGAGCAGTTCTTC
>TRBJ1-2|.|.|TRBV4-2
CASSQGGNPGYTF
TGTGCCAGCAGCCAAGGGGGGAACCCTGGCTACACCTTC
>TRBJ2-3|TRBD2|.|TRBV28
CASIPVGPGLAGGTDTQYF
TGTGCCAGCATCCCCGTGGGGCCGGGACTAGCGGGAGGAACAGATACGCAGTATTTT
>TRBJ1-1|.|few|TRBV14
CASSQDAGAEAFF
TGTGCCAGCAGCCAAGATGCAGGCGCTGAAGCTTTCTTT
>TRBJ2-1|.|.|TRBV14
CASSQAFGGKFF
TGTGCCAGCAGCCAAGCGTTTGGAGGGAAGTTCTTC
>TRBJ2-7|.|.|TRBV6-5
CASSYARGRSYEQYF
TGTGCCAGCAGTTACGCACGGGGCAGATCCTACGAGCAGTACTTC
>TRBJ2-1|TRBD1|.|TRBV28
CASSTDRYNEQFF
TGTGCCAGCAGCACGGACAGGTACAATGAGCAGTTCTTC
>TRBJ1-2|.|.|TRBV2
CASSEDASLSLNYGYTF
TGTGCCAGCAGTGAAGACGCGTCTCTCAGTCTTAACTATGGCTACACCTTC
>TRBJ1-2|TRBD1|once|TRBV7-2
CATSEGQGGTNYGYTF
TGTGCCACCTCCGAAGGACAGGGGGGTACAAACTATGGCTACACCTTC
>TRBJ2-1|.|.|TRBV5-1
CASSLAGGDYNEQFF
TGCGCCAGCAGCTTGGCGGGCGGAGACTACAATGAGCAGTTCTTC
>TRBJ2-2|.|.|TRBV11-2
CASSVKPLAREVTGELFF
TGTGCCAGCAGCGTAAAGCCTCTAGCGAGGGAGGTGACCGGGGAGCTGTTTTTT
>TRBJ2-1|.|.|TRBV7-2
CASSLSWLYNEQFF
TGTGCCAGCAGCTTATCATGGCTATACAATGAGCAGTTCTTC
>TRBJ2-7|TRBD1|.|TRBV5-1
CASSFEPGTGAYEQYF
TGCGCCAGCAGCTTCGAACCCGGGACAGGGGCCTACGAGCAGTACTTC
>TRBJ2-1|.|few|TRBV20-1
CSARGYNEQFF
TGCAGTGCTAGGGGCTACAATGAGCAGTTCTTC
>TRBJ2-1|TRBD2|few|TRBV7-2
CASSPSGANEQFF
TGTGCCAGCAGCCCCAGCGGGGCCAATGAGCAGTTCTTC
>TRBJ1-2|.|.|TRBV30
CAWSVQGNGGYTF
TGTGCCTGGAGTGTACAAGGGAATGGTGGCTACACCTTC
>TRBJ2-1|TRBD2|.|TRBV2
CASSLTSGYNEQFF
TGTGCCAGCAGTTTAACTAGCGGTTACAATGAGCAGTTCTTC
>TRBJ2-7|.|.|TRBV6-5
CASSYESSRTYEQYF
TGTGCCAGCAGTTACGAGTCTAGCCGAACCTACGAGCAGTACTTC
>TRBJ2-3|.|.|TRBV27
CARNGAGASTDTQYF
TGTGCCCGCAACGGGGCGGGGGCCTCCACAGATACGCAGTATTTT
>TRBJ2-1|TRBD2|.|TRBV28
CASSLPGGPQHNEQFF
TGTGCCAGCAGTTTGCCGGGAGGGCCGCAACACAATGAGCAGTTCTTC
>TRBJ1-2|.|.|TRBV4-2
CASSQVLSGGLYGYTF
TGTGCCAGCAGCCAAGTATTATCGGGAGGGCTCTATGGCTACACCTTC
>TRBJ2-7|TRBD2|.|TRBV7-8
CASSPGLSSYEQYF
TGTGCCAGCAGCCCGGGACTATCCTCCTACGAGCAGTACTTC
>TRBJ2-3|.|once|TRBV7-9
CAITDTQYF
TGTGCCATTACAGATACGCAGTATTTT
>TRBJ1-3|.|.|TRBV5-1
CASSLDGRISGNTIYF
TGCGCCAGCAGCTTGGATGGACGTATCTCTGGAAACACCATATATTTT
>TRBJ1-5|.|.|TRBV18
CASSSVALSNQPQHF
TGTGCCAGCTCATCAGTTGCCCTTAGCAATCAGCCCCAGCATTTT
>TRBJ2-5|.|.|TRBV9
CASSPQSATETQYF
TGTGCCAGCAGCCCACAGTCAGCCACAGAGACCCAGTACTTC